This T cell receptor beta chain was documented in a study of vaccination effects on CD4 cells after COVID-19. Remarks on this clone: Its antigen is unidentified.

Peptide-pool stimulation followed by sequencing identified expanded antigen-specific CD4+ clonotypes in the ViraFEST assay. Investigators separated out CD4+ T cells once more than nine days of culture had passed. The person had PCR-confirmed SARS-CoV-2 infection between March and December 2020. TCRdb's copy holds only in-frame clones and misses some; the assay was immunoSEQ multiplex PCR. The sample lists around 40,000 clones, just under 75% occurring once. Material: CD4+ T cells from PBMCs cultured with a peptide pool, obtained before COVID-19 vaccination. This receptor was taken from a human donor who had a prior SARS-CoV-2 infection.

CDR3 amino acids: CASSRLGTGAMAEQFF. The CDR3 DNA follows: TGCGCCAGCAGCCGGCTCGGGACAGGGGCTATGGCTGAGCAGTTCTTC. V is TRBV5-1 and J is TRBJ2-1; 10 nucleotides match TRBD1. Unmatched junction bases numbered 13, after V lost 4 bases and J lost 9 bases. Germline CDR1 SGHRS, CDR2 YFSETQ. The CDR3 runs 16 residues. Together with reference TRBV5-1 and TRBJ2-1, the CDR3 gives the full variable domain: KAGVTQTPRYLIKTRGQQVTLSCSPISGHRSVSWYQQTPGQGLQFLFEYFSETQRNKGNFPGRFSGRQFSNSRSEMNVSTLELGDSALYLCASSRLGTGAMAEQFFGPGTRLTVL.